Below, 3 T cell receptor beta chains from the same sample are listed, as sequenced in a study of cytomegalovirus exposure and HLA in healthy donors. Vbeta (60) and Jbeta (13) primers were used in the PCR. TCRdb keeps only in-frame clones here, not all; method: immunoSEQ multiplex PCR. Of around 120,000 clones listed, more than 65% are singletons. The sequenced sample was PBMCs. Every receptor here comes from a woman aged 55-75 years in good health and CMV-seropositive.

The chain is built from TRBV6-1 and TRBJ1-1; D is perhaps TRBD1 (5 bases). Trimming removed 5 bases at V and 3 bases at J, with 13 bases between. Germline V CDR1 and CDR2: MNHNS, SASEGT. The CDR3 has 14 amino acids. The CDR3 is CASSSLAGDTEAFF. CDR3 bases: TGTGCCAGCAGTTCCCTGGCGGGGGACACTGAAGCTTTCTTT.

This clone was observed a few times. The chain employs TRBV7-3 and TRBJ2-7; 12 nucleotides agree with TRBD1. With V trimmed by 4 bases and J by 5 bases, 6 bases remained unmatched. Per germline, CDR1 SGHTA and CDR2 FQGTGA. The CDR3 extends over 15 amino acids. Written as DNA, the CDR3 is TGTGCCAGCAGCTACCAGGGACAGGGGGCGGACGAGCAGTACTTC. Encoded protein: CASSYQGQGADEQYF.

The V and J genes are TRBV9 and TRBJ2-1, with 8 bases aligning to TRBD1. Losses at the gene ends were 3 bases for V and 0 bases for J; bases not matched to a gene: 5. Germline V gene lookup returns CDR1 SGDLS and CDR2 YYNGEE. The CDR3 has 16 residues. This CDR3 reads CASSAPGTGSYNEQFF. The CDR3 DNA follows: TGTGCCAGCAGCGCGCCGGGGACAGGCTCCTACAATGAGCAGTTCTTC.